The clone carrying this T cell receptor beta chain was found once. The CDR3 runs 17 residues. The junction had 13 bases not matched to a gene; V was cut back by 4 bases and J by 5 bases. Looked up from germline, CDR1 is GTSNPN and CDR2 is SVGIG (reference sequence). The protocol was immunoSEQ multiplex PCR, while the TCRdb copy is restricted to in-frame clones and leaves out a portion. Of about 81,000 clones in the sample, 80% to 90% were seen once. The sample is drawn from a study of blood T cell repertoires in COVID-19. Across the study: From T cells, B-cell-depleted T cells, or PBMCs came the material, which was cDNA or gDNA.

The V call is TRBV30, the J call TRBJ2-2, with 10 nucleotides matching TRBD2. Sequenced sample: peripheral blood. This TCR derives from a woman over 75 with acute or convalescent COVID-19. CDR3 DNA sequence: TGTGCCTGGACCTCGGAAGCGGGGGGGCCCAGGACCGGGGAGCTGTTTTTT. Its protein product is CAWTSEAGGPRTGELFF.